The rows below give T cell receptor beta chains drawn from one sample of a study of human T cells and chemical hapten exposure. TCRdb used MiXCR to reprocess the RACE reads, holding one entry per CDR3 protein. There are about 130,000 distinct CDR3 sequences in the sample; about 9.4% occur only once, and roughly 2% lies in the top ten. Sequenced: whole blood. The receptors were gathered from a male donor in good health. Some clones in this sample may be carry-over from other donors' samples. Both conserved end residues are part of each CDR3. D genes are given only for firm matches. Only some rows state a clone size, as once, few, many or a class for expanded clones.

j_gene	v_gene	d_gene	abundance	CDR3nt	CDR3aa
TRBJ1-5	TRBV19	TRBD1	few	TGTGCCAGTGACAGGGGGGCCTCCTATCAGCCCCAGCATTTT	CASDRGASYQPQHF
TRBJ2-7	TRBV12-3/TRBV12-4	TRBD1	many	TGTGCCAGCAGTGCCGGGACAGGGGTCTACGAGCAGTACTTC	CASSAGTGVYEQYF
TRBJ2-3	TRBV6-5	.	many	TGTGCCAGCAGTTTCATATCCACAGATACGCAGTATTTT	CASSFISTDTQYF
TRBJ1-2	TRBV25-1	.	few	TGTGCCAGCAGTGAGGGAGGGTTTGCATTTGACTACACCTTC	CASSEGGFAFDYTF
TRBJ2-1	TRBV11-2	TRBD2	.	TGTGCCAGCAGGCCCTCCGGGACTAGCGTTTACAATGAGCAGTTCTTC	CASRPSGTSVYNEQFF
TRBJ2-3	TRBV10-3	TRBD1	few	TGTGCCATCAGTGAGGACAGGGGGTACACAGATACGCAGTATTTT	CAISEDRGYTDTQYF
TRBJ2-1	TRBV5-1	TRBD2	.	TGCGCCAGCAGGGGACTAGCGGGCGGCTACAATGAGCAGTTCTTC	CASRGLAGGYNEQFF
TRBJ2-1	TRBV7-9	.	.	TGTGCCAGCAGCTCCCGGGGGGCGAGCTCCTACAATGAGCAGTTCTTC	CASSSRGASSYNEQFF
TRBJ1-6	TRBV9	.	many	TGTGCCAGCGGACGATCCGACGGCAATTCACCCCTCCACTTT	CASGRSDGNSPLHF
TRBJ2-5	TRBV6-6	.	.	TGTGCCAGCAGTTACTTGGCGAGCCAAGAGACCCAGTACTTC	CASSYLASQETQYF
TRBJ2-5	TRBV7-9	.	.	TGTGCCAGCAGCTTAGCCAAGGGCACGGAGACCCAGTACTTC	CASSLAKGTETQYF
TRBJ2-5	TRBV10-2	.	many	TGCGCCAGCCAGGTGGGGGGCCTCCAAGAGACCCAGTACTTC	CASQVGGLQETQYF
TRBJ2-1	TRBV25-1	.	few	TGTGCCAGCAGTGAACCCGACGGGGTGGAATGGTTCAGGGGTGAGCAGTTCTTC	CASSEPDGVEWFRGEQFF
TRBJ1-5	TRBV5-1	.	few	TGCGCCAGCAGCTTAGAGGGGCGGCCGAATCAGCCCCAGCATTTT	CASSLEGRPNQPQHF
TRBJ2-1	TRBV29-1	.	many	TGCAGCGTTGTCCAGAACAATGAGCAGTTCTTC	CSVVQNNEQFF
TRBJ2-7	TRBV5-6	.	many	TGTGCCAGCAGCTACACCGGCACCTACGAGCAGTACTTC	CASSYTGTYEQYF
TRBJ2-2	TRBV29-1	.	many	TGCAGCGTTGACTCGGGCTACAACACCGGGGAGCTGTTTTTT	CSVDSGYNTGELFF
TRBJ2-3	TRBV10-3	.	many	TGTGCCATCAGTGAGTCTTCTAGCGGCACAGATACGCAGTATTTT	CAISESSSGTDTQYF
TRBJ1-5	TRBV27	.	few	TGTGCCAGCAGTTTCCGCGCCAATAGCAATCAGCCCCAGCATTTT	CASSFRANSNQPQHF
TRBJ2-6	TRBV7-2	.	many	TGTGCCAGCAGGCGGAATGAAGTCTCTGGGGCCAACGTCCTGACTTTC	CASRRNEVSGANVLTF
TRBJ1-1	TRBV6-6	TRBD1	few	TGTGCCAGCAGAACACCAACAGGGGGCGGCCCTGAAGCTTTCTTT	CASRTPTGGGPEAFF
TRBJ2-3	TRBV4-3	TRBD2	many	TGCGCCAGCAGCCAAGCCCGGGGGGGCGCAGATACGCAGTATTTT	CASSQARGGADTQYF
TRBJ2-7	TRBV7-2	.	few	TGTGCCAGCAGCAATACTAGCTACGAGCAGTACTTC	CASSNTSYEQYF
TRBJ2-1	TRBV5-5	.	few	TGTGCCAGCAGCTTGCAGGAGTACAATGAGCAGTTCTTC	CASSLQEYNEQFF
TRBJ1-5	TRBV2	TRBD1	many	TGTGCCAGCAGTTCACAGGGGCGCAATCAGCCCCAGCATTTT	CASSSQGRNQPQHF
TRBJ2-1	TRBV12-3/TRBV12-4	.	few	TGTGCCAGCAATCCAGTCCCAAGCTCCTACAATGAGCAGTTCTTC	CASNPVPSSYNEQFF
TRBJ2-5	TRBV10-3	.	many	TGTGCCATCAGTGAGAGGGGCCGTGGATCAGGCTACCAAGAGACCCAGTACTTC	CAISERGRGSGYQETQYF
TRBJ1-1	TRBV15	.	few	TGTGCCACCAGCAGGACACAGAAGAACACTGAAGCTTTCTTT	CATSRTQKNTEAFF
TRBJ2-3	TRBV20-1	TRBD2	few	TGCAGTGCTAGCCCCGAGGGGGGGATAGCGGGAGCCACAGATACGCAGTATTTT	CSASPEGGIAGATDTQYF
TRBJ2-3	TRBV20-1	.	.	TGCAGTGCTAGAGGGGATGCCCCCATGGTATCAGATACGCAGTATTTT	CSARGDAPMVSDTQYF
TRBJ1-3	TRBV7-9	.	.	TGTGCCAGCAGCCGACGGGGGGGGATGTCCCGAAACACCATATATTTT	CASSRRGGMSRNTIYF
TRBJ2-7	TRBV7-8	.	many	TGTGCCAGCAGCTTTCGGCTCAGCTCCTACGAGCAGTACTTC	CASSFRLSSYEQYF
TRBJ1-2	TRBV6-1	TRBD1	.	TGTGCCACTGTGACAGGGCCCCAGGACTATGGCTACACCTTC	CATVTGPQDYGYTF
TRBJ2-3	TRBV5-4	TRBD1	many	TGTGCCAGCAGCACCCAGGGGGCCACAGATACGCAGTATTTT	CASSTQGATDTQYF
TRBJ2-1	TRBV29-1	TRBD2	few	TGCAGCGTTGTATCTAGAGGGAGGGCCATGATCGATGAGCAGTTCTTC	CSVVSRGRAMIDEQFF
TRBJ1-1	TRBV7-2	TRBD1	few	TGTGCCAGCAGCAGGGACAGGGACCCCATGAACACTGAAGCTTTCTTT	CASSRDRDPMNTEAFF
TRBJ2-7	TRBV7-9	TRBD2	.	TGTGCCAGCACCTTTGGCGGGGGGGCCTACGAGCAGTACTTC	CASTFGGGAYEQYF
TRBJ1-1	TRBV5-1	TRBD1	few	TGCGCCAGCAGCTTTACTCCCGGACAGGACACTGAAGCTTTCTTT	CASSFTPGQDTEAFF
TRBJ2-3	TRBV12-3/TRBV12-4	TRBD2	few	TGTGCCAGCTCATGGAGCGGGGGAGAACGCACAGATACGCAGTATTTT	CASSWSGGERTDTQYF
TRBJ2-7	TRBV11-2	TRBD2	.	TGTGCCAGCAGCATAGTGGTCGGGAGGGCCGCGTACGAGCAGTACTTC	CASSIVVGRAAYEQYF
TRBJ2-3	TRBV5-1	.	.	TGCGCCAGCAGCTTGGGAGGCGGAGGACGCATAGATACGCAGTATTTT	CASSLGGGGRIDTQYF
TRBJ1-5	TRBV12-3/TRBV12-4	.	few	TGTGCCAGCAGTAAAACAGGACTGGGTGCTAGCAATCAGCCCCAGCATTTT	CASSKTGLGASNQPQHF
TRBJ2-3	TRBV18	.	many	TGTGCCAGCTCACCGCAGGACGTAATTAACACAGATACGCAGTATTTT	CASSPQDVINTDTQYF
TRBJ2-1	TRBV4-1	.	.	TGCGCCAGCAGCCAACGCGAGGGAGGATCAAATGAGGAGCAGTTCTTC	CASSQREGGSNEEQFF
TRBJ2-1	TRBV20-1	TRBD2	few	TGCAGTGCTAGAGATTACCGGACTAGCGGGAAAAATGAGCAGTTCTTC	CSARDYRTSGKNEQFF
TRBJ1-1	TRBV29-1	.	few	TGCAGCGTTGACAGGGGCACTGAAGCTTTCTTT	CSVDRGTEAFF
TRBJ2-1	TRBV4-3	.	.	TGCGCCAGCAGCCAAGGCAGGGGCCCCTACAATGAGCAGTTCTTC	CASSQGRGPYNEQFF
TRBJ2-7	TRBV5-5	.	.	TGTGCCAGCAGCTTGGTTTCGGGGCGCCCCTACGAGCAGTACTTC	CASSLVSGRPYEQYF
TRBJ1-4	TRBV13	TRBD1	.	TGTGCCAGCAGCGATCGGACAGGGTCTACAACTAATGAAAAACTGTTTTTT	CASSDRTGSTTNEKLFF
TRBJ2-7	TRBV6-5	TRBD2	few	TGTGCCAGCAGCAACAGCGGGGGGGTCTCCTACGAGCAGTACTTC	CASSNSGGVSYEQYF
TRBJ2-1	TRBV4-1	TRBD2	few	TGCGCCAGCAGCCAAGAGGAGACTAGCGGGACCCAGCAGTTCTTC	CASSQEETSGTQQFF
TRBJ2-7	TRBV29-1	.	few	TGCAGCGTTGAGGGGGAGCAGTACTTC	CSVEGEQYF
TRBJ1-1	TRBV5-1	.	.	TGCGCCAGCAGCTTTGAGGGACTTGAAACTGAAGCTTTCTTT	CASSFEGLETEAFF
TRBJ2-1	TRBV20-1	TRBD2	few	TGCAGTGCTAGCACTAGCGGGGGGGCGGGGTACAATGAGCAGTTCTTC	CSASTSGGAGYNEQFF
TRBJ1-1	TRBV27	.	many	TGTGCCAGCAGTTTTCAGTCGAACACTGAAGCTTTCTTT	CASSFQSNTEAFF
TRBJ1-2	TRBV19	TRBD1	few	TGTGCCAGTAGTACAGGGGGCGCCTGGGGCTACACCTTC	CASSTGGAWGYTF
TRBJ2-2	TRBV2	TRBD1	many	TGTGCCGGACAGGGAAGAGGCCTGTTTTTT	CAGQGRGLFF